This T cell receptor (beta chain) was observed in a study of control samples from healthy donors and cancer patients. Some clones are missing from TCRdb's copy, which holds only in-frame ones; the method was immunoSEQ multiplex PCR. Among 160,000 or so clones listed, about 94% were seen once. The source is a man in his 60s with colorectal cancer. Sequenced: PBMCs.

In DNA form, the CDR3 reads TGTGCCAGCTCAGACATCCTACAGGGCAATAACTATGGCTACACCTTC. Its translation is CASSDILQGNNYGYTF. V and J are TRBV18 and TRBJ1-2; maybe TRBD1 (6 bases). V was pared by 5 bases and J by 1 base, with 17 bases between. Germline V gene lookup returns CDR1 KGHSH and CDR2 LQKENI. This CDR3 has 16 residues.